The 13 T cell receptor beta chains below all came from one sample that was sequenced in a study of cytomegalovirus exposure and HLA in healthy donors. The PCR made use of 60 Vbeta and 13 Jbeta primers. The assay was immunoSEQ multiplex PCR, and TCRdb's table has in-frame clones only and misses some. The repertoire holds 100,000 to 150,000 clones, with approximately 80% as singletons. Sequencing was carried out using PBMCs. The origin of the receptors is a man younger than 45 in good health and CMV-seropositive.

Here the CDR3 DNA reads TGCGCCAGCAGCGAACACGGTCGGGTAGCTAATGAAAAACTGTTTTTT. This gives the protein CASSEHGRVANEKLFF. The chain joins TRBV5-1 to TRBJ1-4; no definite D call. The CDR3 covers 16 residues. Germline V gene sequence: CDR1 SGHRS, CDR2 YFSETQ. The V gene lost 4 bases and the J gene lost 3 bases, with 16 bases spanning the gap. Drawing the rest from reference TRBV5-1 and TRBJ1-4, the complete variable domain is KAGVTQTPRYLIKTRGQQVTLSCSPISGHRSVSWYQQTPGQGLQFLFEYFSETQRNKGNFPGRFSGRQFSNSRSEMNVSTLELGDSALYLCASSEHGRVANEKLFFGSGTQLSVL.

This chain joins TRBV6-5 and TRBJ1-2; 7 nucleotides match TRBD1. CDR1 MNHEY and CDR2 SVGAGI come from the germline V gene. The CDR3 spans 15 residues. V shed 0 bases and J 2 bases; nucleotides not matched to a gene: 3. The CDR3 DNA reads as TGTGCCAGCAGTTACTCGAAAGGGGGCAACTATGGCTACACCTTC. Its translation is CASSYSKGGNYGYTF.

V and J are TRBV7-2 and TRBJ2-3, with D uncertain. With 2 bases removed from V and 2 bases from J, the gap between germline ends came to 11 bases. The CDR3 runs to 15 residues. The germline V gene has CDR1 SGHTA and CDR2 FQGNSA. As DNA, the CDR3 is TGTGCCAGCAGCTTATCGCGTCTGCTCACAGATACGCAGTATTTT. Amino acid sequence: CASSLSRLLTDTQYF.

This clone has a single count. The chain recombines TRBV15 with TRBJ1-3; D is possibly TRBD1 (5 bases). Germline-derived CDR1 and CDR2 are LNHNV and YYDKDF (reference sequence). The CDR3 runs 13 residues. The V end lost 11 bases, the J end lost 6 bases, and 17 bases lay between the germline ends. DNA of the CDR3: TGTGCCCCCCAGGGCAGGGTAATAAACACCATATATTTT. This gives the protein CAPQGRVINTIYF.

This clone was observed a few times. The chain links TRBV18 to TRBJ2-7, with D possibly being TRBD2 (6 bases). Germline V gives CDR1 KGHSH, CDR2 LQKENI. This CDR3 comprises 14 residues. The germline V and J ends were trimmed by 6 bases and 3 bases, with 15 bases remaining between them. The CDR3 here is CASSRGGKSYEQYF. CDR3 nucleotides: TGTGCCAGCTCCCGGGGAGGCAAGAGCTACGAGCAGTACTTC.

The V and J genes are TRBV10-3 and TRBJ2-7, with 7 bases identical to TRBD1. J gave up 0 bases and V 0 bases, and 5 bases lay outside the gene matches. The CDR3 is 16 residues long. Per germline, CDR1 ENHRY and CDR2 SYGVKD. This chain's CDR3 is CAISESDRVSSYEQYF. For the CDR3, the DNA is TGTGCCATCAGTGAGTCCGACAGGGTAAGCTCCTACGAGCAGTACTTC.

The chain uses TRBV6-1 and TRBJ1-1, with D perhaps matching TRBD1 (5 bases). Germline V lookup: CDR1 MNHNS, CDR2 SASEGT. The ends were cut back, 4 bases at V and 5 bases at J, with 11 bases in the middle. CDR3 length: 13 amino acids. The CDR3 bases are TGTGCCAGCAGTGTAGGGGTCCGGACTGAAGCTTTCTTT. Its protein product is CASSVGVRTEAFF.

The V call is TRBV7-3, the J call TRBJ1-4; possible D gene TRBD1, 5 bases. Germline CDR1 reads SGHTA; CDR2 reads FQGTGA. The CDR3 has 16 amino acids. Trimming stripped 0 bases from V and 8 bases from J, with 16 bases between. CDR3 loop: CASSLTQSREGEKLFF. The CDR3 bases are TGTGCCAGCAGCTTAACGCAATCCAGGGAAGGGGAAAAACTGTTTTTT.

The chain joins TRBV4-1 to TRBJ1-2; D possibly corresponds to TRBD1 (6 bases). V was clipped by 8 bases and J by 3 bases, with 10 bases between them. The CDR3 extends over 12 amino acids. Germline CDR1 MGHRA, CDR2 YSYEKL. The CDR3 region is CASQGHHYGYTF. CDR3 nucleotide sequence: TGCGCCAGCCAGGGACACCACTATGGCTACACCTTC.

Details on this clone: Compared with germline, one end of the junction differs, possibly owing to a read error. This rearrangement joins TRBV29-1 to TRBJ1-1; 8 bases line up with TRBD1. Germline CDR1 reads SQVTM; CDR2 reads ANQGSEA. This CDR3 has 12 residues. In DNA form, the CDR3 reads TGCAGCGCGAGACAGGGGAACTCTGAAGCTTTCTTT. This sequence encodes CSARQGNSEAFF.

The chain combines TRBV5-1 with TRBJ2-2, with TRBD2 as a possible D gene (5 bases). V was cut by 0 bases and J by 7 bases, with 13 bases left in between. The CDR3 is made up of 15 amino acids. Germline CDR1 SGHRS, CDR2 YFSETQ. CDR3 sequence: CASSLGGSSVGELFF. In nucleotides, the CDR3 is TGCGCCAGCAGCTTGGGAGGGTCCTCGGTCGGGGAGCTGTTTTTT.

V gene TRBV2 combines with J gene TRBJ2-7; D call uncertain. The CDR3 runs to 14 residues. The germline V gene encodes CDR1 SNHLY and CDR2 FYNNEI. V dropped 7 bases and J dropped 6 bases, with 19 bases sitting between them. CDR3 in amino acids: CASIEQPPRSEQYF. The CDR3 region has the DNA TGTGCCAGCATCGAACAACCCCCGAGGTCCGAGCAGTACTTC.

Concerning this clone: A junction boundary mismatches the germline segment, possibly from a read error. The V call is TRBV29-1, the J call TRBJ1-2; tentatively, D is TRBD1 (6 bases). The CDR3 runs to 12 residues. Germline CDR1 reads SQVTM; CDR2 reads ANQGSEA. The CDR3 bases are TGCAGCGTTCAAGAGGGGGGCTATGGCTACACCTTC. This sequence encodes CSVQEGGYGYTF.